These T cell receptor beta chains were read from a single sample in a study of early T cells in non-severe SARS-CoV-2 infection. A single record per CDR3 protein comes from TCRdb applying MiXCR to the 5' RACE reads. This table holds 90,000 to 120,000 distinct CDR3 sequences, over 8.5% found once. The sample taken for sequencing was whole blood. The receptors shown here come from an adult who was a healthcare worker with PCR-confirmed SARS-CoV-2 infection or an uninfected control (not recorded which). The CDR3 runs from the conserved cysteine through the conserved F or W. A D gene is named only where the DNA matches it firmly. Not every row has a clone size; where given, it reads once, few, many or a size class.

clone_size: few; j_call: TRBJ2-6; v_call: TRBV10-3; d_call: NA; cdr3_aa: CAISALEGAPSSGANVLTF; cdr3_nt: TGTGCCATCAGTGCACTGGAAGGGGCCCCCTCCTCTGGGGCCAACGTCCTGACTTTC
clone_size: NA; j_call: TRBJ2-5; v_call: TRBV7-9; d_call: NA; cdr3_aa: CASSLLVRETQYF; cdr3_nt: TGTGCCAGCAGCCTACTAGTTAGGGAGACCCAGTACTTC
clone_size: NA; j_call: TRBJ2-7; v_call: TRBV20-1; d_call: NA; cdr3_aa: CSALLGQGGYEQYF; cdr3_nt: TGCAGTGCTTTGCTTGGGCAGGGAGGTTACGAGCAGTACTTC
clone_size: few; j_call: TRBJ1-1; v_call: TRBV5-6; d_call: TRBD1; cdr3_aa: CASSLVGTGLMSTEAFF; cdr3_nt: TGTGCCAGCAGCTTGGTGGGGACAGGACTGATGAGCACTGAAGCTTTCTTT
clone_size: many; j_call: TRBJ1-5; v_call: TRBV11-2; d_call: NA; cdr3_aa: CASSFAPYQPQHF; cdr3_nt: TGTGCCAGCAGCTTCGCCCCTTATCAGCCCCAGCATTTT
clone_size: few; j_call: TRBJ1-4; v_call: TRBV12-3/TRBV12-4; d_call: TRBD1; cdr3_aa: CASSIGDRTNEKLFF; cdr3_nt: TGTGCCAGCAGTATTGGGGACAGGACAAATGAAAAACTGTTTTTT
clone_size: many; j_call: TRBJ1-6; v_call: TRBV20-1; d_call: NA; cdr3_aa: CSARDGRDKFYNSPLHF; cdr3_nt: TGCAGTGCTAGAGATGGCAGGGATAAATTCTATAATTCACCCCTCCACTTT
clone_size: many; j_call: TRBJ1-6; v_call: TRBV7-9; d_call: NA; cdr3_aa: CASSLGAGDGTPLHF; cdr3_nt: TGTGCCAGCAGCTTAGGAGCAGGGGACGGAACACCCCTCCACTTT
clone_size: many; j_call: TRBJ2-2; v_call: TRBV27; d_call: NA; cdr3_aa: CASSLGRELFF; cdr3_nt: TGTGCCAGCAGTTTGGGCCGGGAGCTGTTTTTT
clone_size: NA; j_call: TRBJ2-1; v_call: TRBV11-3; d_call: TRBD2; cdr3_aa: CASSYPGLADNEQFF; cdr3_nt: TGTGCCAGCAGCTATCCGGGACTAGCGGACAATGAGCAGTTCTTC
clone_size: many; j_call: TRBJ1-2; v_call: TRBV29-1; d_call: TRBD1; cdr3_aa: CSAVTGDGYGYTF; cdr3_nt: TGCAGCGCCGTGACAGGGGATGGCTATGGCTACACCTTC
clone_size: many; j_call: TRBJ2-3; v_call: TRBV6-6; d_call: NA; cdr3_aa: CASSYSRGPADTQYF; cdr3_nt: TGTGCCAGCAGTTACTCAAGAGGGCCGGCAGATACGCAGTATTTT
clone_size: few; j_call: TRBJ2-7; v_call: TRBV10-3; d_call: NA; cdr3_aa: CAISEGGRTYEQYF; cdr3_nt: TGTGCCATCAGTGAAGGGGGGAGAACCTACGAGCAGTACTTC
clone_size: NA; j_call: TRBJ2-7; v_call: TRBV11-2; d_call: NA; cdr3_aa: CASSSLQGSRGEQYF; cdr3_nt: TGTGCCAGCAGCTCTCTACAGGGATCGCGTGGCGAGCAGTACTTC
clone_size: many; j_call: TRBJ2-1; v_call: TRBV9; d_call: NA; cdr3_aa: CASRPGRKNEQFF; cdr3_nt: TGTGCCAGCAGACCAGGGAGGAAGAATGAGCAGTTCTTC
clone_size: NA; j_call: TRBJ1-4; v_call: TRBV9; d_call: NA; cdr3_aa: CASSVALGGEKLFF; cdr3_nt: TGTGCCAGCAGCGTAGCACTGGGAGGTGAAAAACTGTTTTTT
clone_size: NA; j_call: TRBJ2-3; v_call: TRBV2; d_call: NA; cdr3_aa: CASSADVDTQYF; cdr3_nt: TGTGCCAGCAGCGCGGACGTCGATACGCAGTATTTT
clone_size: few; j_call: TRBJ2-1; v_call: TRBV24-1; d_call: NA; cdr3_aa: CATSDPRTGYSNEQFF; cdr3_nt: TGTGCCACCAGTGACCCTCGAACAGGGTACTCCAATGAGCAGTTCTTC
clone_size: few; j_call: TRBJ1-1; v_call: TRBV7-6; d_call: NA; cdr3_aa: CASSPLRYSGIWTEAFF; cdr3_nt: TGTGCCAGCAGCCCCCTAAGGTATTCGGGGATTTGGACTGAAGCTTTCTTT
clone_size: NA; j_call: TRBJ2-7; v_call: TRBV29-1; d_call: TRBD1; cdr3_aa: CSVPGQGLHEQYF; cdr3_nt: TGCAGCGTTCCGGGACAGGGGCTCCACGAGCAGTACTTC
clone_size: few; j_call: TRBJ1-2; v_call: TRBV27; d_call: NA; cdr3_aa: CASSQSTNTNYGYTF; cdr3_nt: TGTGCCAGCAGTCAATCGACCAACACTAACTATGGCTACACCTTC
clone_size: many; j_call: TRBJ2-1; v_call: TRBV7-6; d_call: NA; cdr3_aa: CASSPPGYRIGEQFF; cdr3_nt: TGTGCCAGCAGCCCGCCGGGATACCGAATCGGTGAGCAGTTCTTC
clone_size: few; j_call: TRBJ1-1; v_call: TRBV6-6; d_call: NA; cdr3_aa: CASRLDRYTEAFF; cdr3_nt: TGTGCCAGCAGACTCGACAGATACACTGAAGCTTTCTTT
clone_size: many; j_call: TRBJ1-1; v_call: TRBV19; d_call: NA; cdr3_aa: CAAGPALNTEAFF; cdr3_nt: TGTGCCGCCGGTCCCGCCTTGAACACTGAAGCTTTCTTT
clone_size: few; j_call: TRBJ2-7; v_call: TRBV6-6; d_call: TRBD2; cdr3_aa: CASSYISGTSGSLVYEQYF; cdr3_nt: TGTGCCAGCAGCTACATTTCGGGGACTAGCGGGAGTCTCGTTTACGAGCAGTACTTC
clone_size: many; j_call: TRBJ2-7; v_call: TRBV18; d_call: NA; cdr3_aa: CASSQGNREAYEQYF; cdr3_nt: TGTGCCAGCTCACAAGGAAACAGGGAGGCCTACGAGCAGTACTTC
clone_size: few; j_call: TRBJ2-1; v_call: TRBV28; d_call: TRBD2; cdr3_aa: CASSSQAGRRNEQFF; cdr3_nt: TGTGCCAGCAGTTCCCAAGCGGGGCGGCGGAATGAGCAGTTCTTC
clone_size: many; j_call: TRBJ2-1; v_call: TRBV6-6; d_call: NA; cdr3_aa: CASSYSTVWYGEQFF; cdr3_nt: TGTGCCAGCAGTTACTCGACCGTTTGGTACGGTGAGCAGTTCTTC
clone_size: many; j_call: TRBJ1-1; v_call: TRBV5-5; d_call: NA; cdr3_aa: CASSFYRARVNTEAFF; cdr3_nt: TGTGCCAGCAGCTTTTATCGGGCTCGGGTGAACACTGAAGCTTTCTTT
clone_size: NA; j_call: TRBJ2-5; v_call: TRBV7-2; d_call: TRBD2; cdr3_aa: CASSLAGEKTQYF; cdr3_nt: TGTGCCAGCAGCCTAGCGGGAGAAAAGACCCAGTACTTC
clone_size: many; j_call: TRBJ1-6; v_call: TRBV5-1; d_call: TRBD1; cdr3_aa: CASSSQTGAGSPLHF; cdr3_nt: TGCGCCAGCAGCAGTCAAACAGGGGCGGGTTCACCCCTCCACTTT